Listed here are 27 T cell receptor beta chains from one sample, sequenced in a study of T-cell reconstitution after alpha-beta-depleted transplantation in children. Preparation of the TCRbeta library involved a method that used unique molecular identifiers. TCRdb processed the PCR reads anew with MiXCR; each CDR3 protein has one entry. The sample includes 700,000 or so distinct CDR3 sequences, around 14% of them seen just once. This specimen consisted of PBMCs, obtained before TCRalphabeta/CD19-depleted stem cell transplant. Receptors originate from a girl aged 2 to 9 with congenital amegakaryocytic thrombocytopenia, due to receive a stem cell transplant.

This clonotype was recorded many times. The chain links TRBV20-1 to TRBJ2-7; D may be TRBD1 (6 bases). Germline V gene sequence: CDR1 DFQATT, CDR2 SNEGSKA (reference sequence). Trimming stripped 0 bases from V and 4 bases from J, with 13 bases between. The CDR3 contains 14 residues. CDR3 in DNA: TGCAGTGCTAGAGACCCCACGGACAGATACGAGCAGTACTTC. This codes for CSARDPTDRYEQYF.

This clonotype was detected many times. At one boundary the junction diverges from the germline segment, which might be a read error. This chain links TRBV7-9 with TRBJ2-1; either TRBD1 or TRBD2 may supply D (6 bases each). Germline V gene lookup returns CDR1 SEHNR and CDR2 FQNEAQ (reference sequence). This CDR3 contains 13 residues. Here the CDR3 reads CASSQTGDKEQFF. In nucleotides, the CDR3 is TGTGCCAGCAGCCAAACGGGGGACAAGGAGCAGTTCTTC.

In this sample, this clonotype turned up many times. J is TRBJ2-3 and V is TRBV21-1; no DNA check was done on the table's D call, TRBD1. TRBV21-1 is a pseudogene segment. The CDR3 is 13 amino acids. The CDR3 region is CASSRRDTDTQYF. The CDR3 nucleotides read TGTGCCAGCAGCCGACGGGACACAGATACGCAGTATTTT.

This clonotype occurred many times. This chain links TRBV20-1 with TRBJ2-2, with D hard to call. Looked up from germline, CDR1 is DFQATT and CDR2 is SNEGSKA (reference sequence). The V and J ends lost 0 bases and 3 bases respectively, with 8 bases between them. The length of the CDR3 is 14 residues. As DNA, the CDR3 is TGCAGTGCTAGAGACCCGCCCGACACCGGGGAGCTGTTTTTT. It codes for CSARDPPDTGELFF.

This clonotype was seen repeatedly, ten times or more. The gene calls are TRBV20-1 and TRBJ2-1; possibly TRBD1 or TRBD2 for D (5 bases each). Trimming removed 6 bases at V and 0 bases at J, with 15 bases between. The CDR3 runs to 15 residues. CDR1 and CDR2 from the germline V gene are DFQATT and SNEGSKA (reference sequence). CDR3 loop: CSATRQRSSYNEQFF. Here the CDR3 DNA reads TGCAGTGCGACAAGACAGCGGAGCTCCTACAATGAGCAGTTCTTC.

This clonotype appeared many times. In DNA, the CDR3 is TGTGCCAGCAGTGTCATCCCGGGGCGTAGCACAGATACGCAGTATTTT. Its protein is CASSVIPGRSTDTQYF. The chain recombines TRBV6-1 with TRBJ2-3; D could derive from TRBD1 or TRBD2 (5 bases each). Trimming took off 4 bases at V and 0 bases at J, with 14 bases between the two ends. This CDR3 spans 16 amino acids. Per germline, CDR1 MNHNS and CDR2 SASEGT.

V usage is TRBV4-2 and J usage is TRBJ2-1; tentative D call: TRBD1 (6 bases). CDR1 is LGHNA and CDR2 is YNFKEQ in the germline V gene. V lost 0 bases and J 1 base, leaving 13 bases between the germline ends. CDR3 length: 17 residues. The CDR3 DNA is TGTGCCAGCAGCCAAGAGGACAGCATATTTTCCTACAATGAGCAGTTCTTC. This encodes CASSQEDSIFSYNEQFF.

The chain recombines TRBV12-3 or TRBV12-4 with TRBJ2-1; 9 positions match TRBD1. CDR3 length: 15 amino acids. The ends lost 10 bases at V and 9 bases at J; junction bases unmatched: 16. The CDR3 DNA reads TGTGCCACCAAGAATTCCGGGACAGGGATCGGTGAGCAGTTCTTC. This translates into CATKNSGTGIGEQFF.

This clonotype has only a few counts. The chain couples TRBV12-3 or TRBV12-4 to TRBJ2-5; possible D gene TRBD1, 6 bases. The CDR3 consists of 16 residues. V shed 6 bases and J shed 0 bases, with 17 bases lying between them. The CDR3 here is CASRSPRGQYQETQYF. In nucleotides, the CDR3 is TGTGCCAGCAGGTCTCCCAGGGGCCAGTACCAAGAGACCCAGTACTTC.

In this sample, this clonotype turned up a few times. At one boundary the junction diverges from the germline segment, which might be a read error. The rearrangement joins TRBV20-1 to TRBJ1-1; no clear D. The germline gives CDR1 DFQATT, CDR2 SNEGSKA (reference sequence). The CDR3 is 11 amino acids. The CDR3 region has the DNA TGCAGTGCTAGAGTAGGAGCTTCAGTCCTCTTT. Translation: CSARVGASVLF.

The V call is TRBV7-8, the J call TRBJ2-6, with 7 bases matching TRBD1. Per the germline V gene, CDR1 is SGHVS and CDR2 is FQNEAQ. Losses at the gene ends were 5 bases for V and 1 base for J; bases not matched to a gene: 8. There are 17 residues in the CDR3. DNA of the CDR3: TGTGCCAGCAGCCTGACAGGGCCAGGTTCTGGGGCCAACGTCCTGACTTTC. This codes for CASSLTGPGSGANVLTF.

The sample holds a few counts of this clonotype. J is TRBJ2-7 and V is TRBV5-1; the match to TRBD1 covers 8 bases. The CDR3 has 15 residues. Per the germline V gene, CDR1 is SGHRS and CDR2 is YFSETQ. V dropped 1 base and J dropped 3; count of bases not matched to a gene: 6. The CDR3: CASSLNRGVLYEQYF. The DNA of the CDR3 is TGCGCCAGCAGCTTGAACAGGGGGGTTCTCTACGAGCAGTACTTC.

This clonotype was picked up many times. The V and J genes are TRBV5-5 and TRBJ2-1, with a possible D match to TRBD2 (6 bases). The CDR3 has 16 amino acids. Germline V CDR1 and CDR2: SGHKS, YYEKEE (reference sequence). Between the trimmed V and J ends, which lost 1 base and 3 bases, there was a span of 14 bases. CDR3 nucleotides: TGTGCCAGCAGCTTGTCGTCTAGCGCCCTCTACAATGAGCAGTTCTTC. This translates into CASSLSSSALYNEQFF.

This clonotype was counted many times. The chain combines TRBV5-1 with TRBJ2-1, with TRBD2 matching 8 bases. The CDR3 is made up of 16 amino acids. Germline CDR1 and CDR2: SGHRS and YFSETQ. J lost 5 bases, V lost 0 bases, and 7 bases had no gene match. CDR3 in DNA: TGCGCCAGCAGCTTGGCCGGTAGCGGGACCCACAATGAGCAGTTCTTC. It yields the protein CASSLAGSGTHNEQFF.

This clonotype came up many times. V is TRBV7-2 and J is TRBJ2-3, with 14 bases lining up with TRBD2. CDR1 SGHTA and CDR2 FQGNSA come from the germline V gene. The CDR3 totals 16 residues. V was pared by 5 bases and J by 2 bases, with 3 bases of the junction left unmatched. The DNA of the CDR3 is TGTGCCAGCAGCCCGGGACTAGCGGGGGACACAGATACGCAGTATTTT. It yields the protein CASSPGLAGDTDTQYF.

J is TRBJ2-2 and V is TRBV5-1; D is unresolved. Germline V gene sequence: CDR1 SGHRS, CDR2 YFSETQ. V lost 5 bases, J lost 4 bases, and 12 bases lay in between. The CDR3 extends over 14 amino acids. This CDR3 reads CASSSATLTGELFF. The CDR3 DNA reads as TGCGCCAGCAGTTCAGCCACACTCACCGGGGAGCTGTTTTTT.

Ten or more counts support this clonotype. V gene TRBV6-5 combines with J gene TRBJ2-1; D not certain. The CDR3 runs to 13 residues. Trimming cost V 0 bases and J 6 bases, with 6 bases left between them. Germline CDR1 reads MNHEY; CDR2 reads SVGAGI. CDR3 residues: CASSYSSRNEQFF. Written as DNA, the CDR3 is TGTGCCAGCAGTTACTCTAGCCGCAATGAGCAGTTCTTC.

The chain couples TRBV20-1 to TRBJ2-2, with 11 bases identical to TRBD2. The CDR3 consists of 17 residues. Per germline, CDR1 DFQATT and CDR2 SNEGSKA (reference sequence). V lost 1 base, J lost 6 bases, and 10 bases stayed unmatched. CDR3 DNA sequence: TGCAGTGCTAGAGTACTACTAGCGGGAGTAGTAGCCGGGGAGCTGTTTTTT. This gives the protein CSARVLLAGVVAGELFF.

Ten or more counts support this clonotype. The chain joins TRBV11-2 to TRBJ2-1; 8 bases are shared with TRBD2. CDR1 and CDR2 (germline): SGHAT, FQNNGV. This CDR3 spans 16 amino acids. V gave up 0 bases and J gave up 4 bases; unmatched junction bases: 5. This CDR3 reads CASSLDAQREYNEQFF. DNA for the CDR3: TGTGCCAGCAGCTTAGATGCCCAGCGGGAGTACAATGAGCAGTTCTTC. The whole variable domain, remainder taken from reference TRBV11-2 and TRBJ2-1, is EAGVAQSPRYKIIEKRQSVAFWCNPISGHATLYWYQQILGQGPKLLIQFQNNGVVDDSQLPKDRFSAERLKGVDSTLKIQPAKLEDSAVYLCASSLDAQREYNEQFFGPGTRLTVL.

This clonotype was seen many times. The chain has TRBV10-3 and TRBJ1-6, with a possible D match to TRBD1 (5 bases). Trimming removed 0 bases from V and 8 bases from J, with 14 bases in between. The CDR3 spans 16 residues. Germline loops: CDR1 ENHRY, CDR2 SYGVKD. CDR3 coding DNA: TGTGCCATCAGTGAGTCCAGGGTCGGGATGGATTCACCCCTCCACTTT. Translation gives CAISESRVGMDSPLHF.

This chain joins TRBV20-1 and TRBJ2-2; D unclear. The CDR3 has 15 residues. The V end lost 6 bases, the J end lost 1 base, and 15 bases lay between the germline ends. CDR1 is DFQATT and CDR2 is SNEGSKA in the germline V gene (reference sequence). CDR3 loop: CSAIQTRGNTGELFF. Written as DNA, the CDR3 is TGCAGTGCAATCCAGACCCGAGGGAACACCGGGGAGCTGTTTTTT.

At least ten counts were recorded for this clonotype. CDR3 region: CSVDGGSGANVLTF. CDR3 DNA: TGCAGCGTTGACGGTGGATCTGGGGCCAACGTCCTGACTTTC. The chain combines TRBV29-1 with TRBJ2-6; no definite D call. Germline CDR1 reads SQVTM; CDR2 reads ANQGSEA. V was trimmed by 3 bases and J by 1 base, leaving 7 bases between them. The CDR3 has 14 amino acids.

The chain recombines TRBV3-1 with TRBJ2-2, with D possibly matching TRBD2 (6 bases). Per germline, CDR1 LGHDT and CDR2 YNNKEL (reference sequence). CDR3 length: 15 amino acids. V lost 1 base and J 11 bases, leaving 17 bases between the germline ends. This CDR3 reads CASSQGISRRDELFF. CDR3 bases: TGTGCCAGCAGCCAAGGAATTAGCCGGAGGGACGAGCTGTTTTTT.

This clonotype showed up just a few times. The J gene is TRBJ1-5, the V gene TRBV15, with D unclear. V lost 1 base and J 9 bases, leaving 16 bases between the germline ends. This CDR3 region has 15 residues. Germline V gives CDR1 LNHNV, CDR2 YYDKDF (reference sequence). CDR3 DNA: TGTGCCACCAGCAGAGCACTTTCAAACCCGTCGCCCCAGCATTTT. As protein: CATSRALSNPSPQHF.

At least ten counts were recorded for this clonotype. This chain connects TRBV20-1 to TRBJ2-7, with 7 bases identical to TRBD2. J gave up 2 bases and V 0 bases, and 7 bases lay outside the gene matches. The CDR3 length is 15 residues. Per germline, CDR1 DFQATT and CDR2 SNEGSKA (reference sequence). The CDR3 DNA follows: TGCAGTGCTAGAGATCTGGCTAGCGGCCCCTACGAGCAGTACTTC. It translates to CSARDLASGPYEQYF.

The chain links TRBV7-9 to TRBJ2-3; TRBD2 is a possible D gene (5 bases). Trimming left V 4 bases short and J 11 bases short, with 25 bases between. CDR1 is SEHNR and CDR2 is FQNEAQ in the germline V gene (reference sequence). CDR3 length equals 16 residues. The CDR3 sequence is CASSSSARVPGGGQYF. The CDR3 bases are TGTGCCAGCAGCTCCTCCGCCCGAGTCCCAGGTGGAGGGCAGTATTTT.

This clonotype has just a few counts. The gene calls are TRBV7-2 and TRBJ2-3; 8 bases are a match to TRBD2. The CDR3 is 15 residues long. V dropped 5 bases and J dropped 0; count of bases not matched to a gene: 4. Looked up from germline, CDR1 is SGHTA and CDR2 is FQGNSA. The CDR3 sequence: CASSAGLVSTDTQYF. The CDR3 coding sequence is TGTGCCAGCAGCGCGGGACTAGTGAGCACAGATACGCAGTATTTT.